The 20 T cell receptor beta chains below were found in one sample sequenced in a study of T-cell memory formation after mild COVID-19. TCRdb re-analysed the 5' RACE reads in MiXCR, keeping a single row per CDR3 protein. The sample lists about 110,000 distinct CDR3 sequences; roughly a sixth were seen once. The sample consisted of PBMCs or a T cell subset sorted from them (not recorded which). These receptors all stem from a man in his late teens or twenties who had mild COVID-19 (a few samples of this study predate the infection). Cell type and time point are not known.

The rearrangement links TRBV5-1 to TRBJ1-2; possibly TRBD1 for D (5 bases). The V gene's germline CDR1 is SGHRS and CDR2 YFSETQ. CDR3 length: 11 residues. Trimming took off 5 bases at V and 6 bases at J, with 8 bases between the two ends. The CDR3, as DNA: TGCGCCAGCAGGGACATTGATGGCTACACCTTC. It translates to CASRDIDGYTF. Full variable domain (missing parts from reference TRBV5-1 and TRBJ1-2): KAGVTQTPRYLIKTRGQQVTLSCSPISGHRSVSWYQQTPGQGLQFLFEYFSETQRNKGNFPGRFSGRQFSNSRSEMNVSTLELGDSALYLCASRDIDGYTFGSGTRLTVV.

This clonotype was picked up many times. This chain uses TRBV3-1 with TRBJ2-3, with unresolved D. V was pared by 0 bases and J by 2 bases, with 3 bases between. The germline V gene has CDR1 LGHDT and CDR2 YNNKEL (reference sequence). This CDR3 spans 13 amino acids. The CDR3 DNA is TGTGCCAGCAGCCAAGAACCCACAGATACGCAGTATTTT. Its translation is CASSQEPTDTQYF.

The chain has TRBV18 and TRBJ2-3, with TRBD2 identical over 10 bases. Germline-derived CDR1 and CDR2 are KGHSH and LQKENI. The V and J ends lost 5 bases and 2 bases, in that order; junction bases with no gene match: 7. The CDR3 sequence is 16 residues long. The CDR3 reads CASSRTSGGNTDTQYF. The CDR3 region has the DNA TGTGCCAGCTCAAGGACTAGCGGCGGTAACACAGATACGCAGTATTTT. The whole variable domain, filled in from reference TRBV18 and TRBJ2-3, reads NAGVMQNPRHLVRRRGQEARLRCSPMKGHSHVYWYRQLPEEGLKFMVYLQKENIIDESGMPKERFSAEFPKEGPSILRIQQVVRGDSAAYFCASSRTSGGNTDTQYFGPGTRLTVL.

The rearrangement joins TRBV4-3 to TRBJ2-2; 7 bases align to TRBD2. The V gene's germline CDR1 is LGHNA and CDR2 YSLEER. The CDR3 extends over 16 amino acids. V lost 1 base and J lost 8; bases outside the gene matches: 10. CDR3 in amino acids: CASSQGGGVGGGELFF. The CDR3 DNA reads TGCGCCAGCAGCCAAGGGGGGGGAGTGGGAGGAGGGGAGCTGTTTTTT.

This sequence joins TRBV10-3 and TRBJ2-3; 11 bases fit TRBD1. V shed 6 bases and J 4 bases; nucleotides not matched to a gene: 0. The CDR3 is 13 amino acids. Germline loops: CDR1 ENHRY, CDR2 SYGVKD. The CDR3 loop reads CAIRGQGADTQYF. The CDR3, as DNA: TGTGCCATCAGGGGACAGGGGGCAGATACGCAGTATTTT.

J is TRBJ1-3 and V is TRBV7-9; TRBD1 agrees at 7 bases. This CDR3 has 16 amino acids. J lost 2 bases, V lost 5 bases, and 9 bases had no gene match. Germline V CDR1 and CDR2: SEHNR, FQNEAQ (reference sequence). The CDR3 bases are TGTGCCAGCAGCCCTCGATCCGGGACAGCTGGAAACACCATATATTTT. Residues: CASSPRSGTAGNTIYF.

This clonotype was counted only a few times. This chain links TRBV11-2 with TRBJ2-7, with 7 bases identical to TRBD1. With 4 bases clipped from V and 5 bases from J, the junction kept 8 bases outside the gene matches. Germline lookup yields CDR1 SGHAT and CDR2 FQNNGV. There are 14 residues in the CDR3. CDR3 DNA: TGTGCCAGCAGCTCCCTTCGGGACAGCCACGAGCAGTACTTC. Protein product: CASSSLRDSHEQYF.

About this clonotype: The junction departs from germline at one end; a sequencing error may be responsible. The gene calls are TRBV6-5 and TRBJ1-5; tentative D call: TRBD1 (6 bases). The CDR3 totals 15 residues. In germline, CDR1 is MNHEY, CDR2 SVGAGI. In DNA, the CDR3 is TGTGCCAGCTGCAAAGCCAGGGGCGCGAATCACCCCCAGCATTTT. Translating it yields CASCKARGANHPQHF.

Here the CDR3 DNA reads TGCGCCAGCAGCTTGGTAGGCCTAGCGGGGTCAGATACGCAGTATTTT. Residues: CASSLVGLAGSDTQYF. The chain recombines TRBV5-1 with TRBJ2-3; 9 bases line up with TRBD2. V lost 0 bases, J lost 4 bases, and 6 bases stayed unmatched. The germline V gene has CDR1 SGHRS and CDR2 YFSETQ. The CDR3 extends over 16 amino acids.

This clonotype was seen a handful of times. This chain connects TRBV5-1 to TRBJ2-7, with D perhaps TRBD1 or TRBD2 (5 bases each). V lost 7 bases and J lost 3, with 14 bases in between. The germline V gene has CDR1 SGHRS and CDR2 YFSETQ. This CDR3 is built from 13 residues. CDR3 sequence reads: CASRPGTRYEQYF. CDR3 nucleotide sequence: TGCGCCAGCCGCCCAGGGACCCGCTACGAGCAGTACTTC.

The CDR3 nucleotides are TGCAGCGTGTGGGGCCTCAGGGGGTTTAGCACTGAAGCTTTCTTT. It is translated as CSVWGLRGFSTEAFF. The V call is TRBV29-1, the J call TRBJ1-1; 7 bases are a match to TRBD1. The germline gives CDR1 SQVTM, CDR2 ANQGSEA. The CDR3 covers 15 residues. Trimming at V came to 6 bases and at J to 4 bases, leaving 14 bases not matched to a gene.

J is TRBJ2-5 and V is TRBV20-1, with D tentatively TRBD2 (5 bases). Trimming removed 6 bases at V and 4 bases at J, with 12 bases between. This CDR3 comprises 12 residues. The V gene's germline CDR1 is DFQATT and CDR2 SNEGSKA (reference sequence). Here the CDR3 reads CSAPGRGETQYF. DNA of the CDR3: TGCAGTGCCCCAGGCCGGGGAGAGACCCAGTACTTC.

The chain recombines TRBV5-1 with TRBJ2-1, with TRBD1 matching 9 bases. V shed 0 bases and J 8 bases; nucleotides not matched to a gene: 6. This CDR3 spans 15 amino acids. CDR1 is SGHRS and CDR2 is YFSETQ in the germline V gene. CDR3 in DNA: TGCGCCAGCAGCTTGGGGACAGGGGAACTCTATGAGCAGTTCTTC. It translates to CASSLGTGELYEQFF.

This clonotype has just a few counts. This rearrangement joins TRBV7-9 to TRBJ2-3, with 9 bases aligning to TRBD2. The V and J ends lost 3 bases and 0 bases, in that order; junction bases with no gene match: 4. The CDR3 consists of 16 residues. Germline loops: CDR1 SEHNR, CDR2 FQNEAQ (reference sequence). The CDR3 is CASSFSGGTSTDTQYF. CDR3 DNA sequence: TGTGCCAGCAGCTTTAGCGGGGGAACTAGCACAGATACGCAGTATTTT. The full variable domain, completed using reference TRBV7-9 and TRBJ2-3, is DTGVSQNPRHKITKRGQNVTFRCDPISEHNRLYWYRQTLGQGPEFLTYFQNEAQLEKSRLLSDRFSAERPKGSFSTLEIQRTEQGDSAMYLCASSFSGGTSTDTQYFGPGTRLTVL.

This clonotype was counted ten times or more. The CDR3 reads CASSQDESPGYSYEQYF. CDR3 nucleotides: TGTGCCAGCAGCCAAGATGAGTCGCCAGGGTATTCCTACGAGCAGTACTTC. The chain is built from TRBV14 and TRBJ2-7, with a possible D match to TRBD1 (5 bases). CDR3 size: 17 residues. The V end was cut by 0 bases, the J end by 1 base, with 16 bases between. CDR1 SGHDN and CDR2 FVKESK come from the germline V gene.

This clonotype was seen more than once but under ten times. This chain uses TRBV9 with TRBJ2-3, with D perhaps matching TRBD2 (5 bases). Germline-derived CDR1 and CDR2 are SGDLS and YYNGEE. The CDR3 runs 15 residues. V was trimmed by 3 bases and J by 1 base, leaving 12 bases between them. The CDR3 loop reads CASSEREPRTDTQYF. The CDR3 nucleotides are TGTGCCAGCAGCGAGAGGGAACCGCGCACAGATACGCAGTATTTT.

This clonotype has more than one count but fewer than ten. J is TRBJ2-6 and V is TRBV7-2; the D is unclear. This CDR3 is 14 amino acids long. V lost 4 bases and J lost 0, with 4 bases in between. Germline lookup yields CDR1 SGHTA and CDR2 FQGNSA. Here the CDR3 reads CASSSYSGANVLTF. In DNA form, the CDR3 reads TGTGCCAGCAGCTCTTACTCTGGGGCCAACGTCCTGACTTTC.

The chain recombines TRBV18 with TRBJ1-1; possibly TRBD1 for D (5 bases). Germline V lookup: CDR1 KGHSH, CDR2 LQKENI. Trimming shortened V by 6 bases and J by 1 base, and 9 bases separated the two germline ends. This CDR3 has 13 residues. In DNA form, the CDR3 reads TGTGCCAGCTCGCCCGGACAGAACACTGAAGCTTTCTTT. Translating it yields CASSPGQNTEAFF.

Only a few counts were recorded for this clonotype. The V call is TRBV14, the J call TRBJ1-1, with a weak D call TRBD1 (6 bases). The V end lost 3 bases, the J end lost 10 bases, and 15 bases lay between the germline ends. Germline values: CDR1 SGHDN, CDR2 FVKESK. The CDR3 consists of 13 residues. The CDR3 DNA reads as TGTGCCAGCAGCCATTACCCCCCCAGGGGAGCTTTCTTT. This encodes CASSHYPPRGAFF.

In this sample, this clonotype turned up a few times. V usage is TRBV2 and J usage is TRBJ2-3; TRBD2 aligns across 7 bases. From germline, CDR1 is SNHLY and CDR2 FYNNEI. The CDR3 has 14 residues. J lost 1 base, V lost 7 bases, and 5 bases had no gene match. DNA for the CDR3: TGTGCCAGCATCGTGGGGGGGGGCACAGATACGCAGTATTTT. The encoded protein is CASIVGGGTDTQYF.